Included here is one T cell receptor (beta chain) sequence, with context. Its antigen remains unknown. The time point here: blood 4 weeks post-SBRT, at nephrectomy. The treatment: 15 Gy SBRT to primary tumor, nephrectomy 4 weeks later. This renal cell carcinoma was of the clear cell type. TCRdb's copy holds only in-frame clones and misses some; the assay was immunoSEQ multiplex PCR. There are fewer than 80,000 clones in the sample; 83% occur only once, and more than 2% lies in the top ten. These data come from a study of radiation and T cells in renal cell carcinoma. Whole-study results and caveats: In blood, top tumor clones expanded by 2 weeks, shrinking by 4. Baseline intratumoral clonotype presence is unknown without pretreatment biopsies.

V shed 6 bases and J shed 4 bases, with 10 bases lying between them. Germline CDR1 is DFQATT and CDR2 is SNEGSKA (reference sequence). CDR3 size: 11 residues. The chain carries TRBV20-1 and TRBJ2-7; weak D call: TRBD1 (5 bases). The input for sequencing was blood, taken from a patient whose treatment included radiotherapy and nephrectomy. This clonotype was sampled from a woman aged 55-70 years with renal cell carcinoma. The CDR3 loop reads CSAPDRYEQYF. The CDR3 region has the DNA TGCAGTGCCCCAGACAGATACGAGCAGTACTTC.